This record concerns one T cell receptor (beta chain) sequence. Its antigen is not identified. The sample is drawn from a study of T cells expressing NK-cell markers. About the research overall: One of the eight sequenced donors was seronegative, whereas the other seven were HCMV-seropositive.

The CDR3 covers 13 residues. Making the TCR beta cDNA relied on 5'RACE template switching with UMIs. TCRdb derives one entry per CDR3 protein from the 5' RACE reads, leaving out DNA. The table for this sample gives 130,000 to 150,000 distinct CDR3 sequences. Study-wide points: Each of six donors carried dominant NKG2C+ clonotypes accounting for about 1.0-7.0% of CD8+ T cells.

The chain is built from TRBV12-3 or TRBV12-4 and TRBJ1-5; TCRdb selects TRBD1, and the lack of DNA leaves this call unchecked. The sequence was collected from a man between 18 and 29 years old in good health. Sequencing used blood T cells: a sorted CD56 or NKG2C T cell subset, CD4+ or CD8+ T cells, or bulk PBMC T cells (not recorded which). The CDR3 sequence is CASRGGANQPQHF.